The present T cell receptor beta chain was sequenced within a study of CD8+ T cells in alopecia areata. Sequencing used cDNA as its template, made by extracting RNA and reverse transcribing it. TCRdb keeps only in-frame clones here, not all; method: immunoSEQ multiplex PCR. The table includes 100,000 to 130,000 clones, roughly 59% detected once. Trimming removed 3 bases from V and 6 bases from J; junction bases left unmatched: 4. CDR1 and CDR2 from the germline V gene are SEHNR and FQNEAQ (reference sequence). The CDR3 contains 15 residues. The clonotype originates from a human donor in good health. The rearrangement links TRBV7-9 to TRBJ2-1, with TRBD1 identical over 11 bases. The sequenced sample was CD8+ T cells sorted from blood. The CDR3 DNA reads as TGTGCCAGCAGCTTTGGACAGGGGGCGTTCAATGAGCAGTTCTTC. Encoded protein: CASSFGQGAFNEQFF.